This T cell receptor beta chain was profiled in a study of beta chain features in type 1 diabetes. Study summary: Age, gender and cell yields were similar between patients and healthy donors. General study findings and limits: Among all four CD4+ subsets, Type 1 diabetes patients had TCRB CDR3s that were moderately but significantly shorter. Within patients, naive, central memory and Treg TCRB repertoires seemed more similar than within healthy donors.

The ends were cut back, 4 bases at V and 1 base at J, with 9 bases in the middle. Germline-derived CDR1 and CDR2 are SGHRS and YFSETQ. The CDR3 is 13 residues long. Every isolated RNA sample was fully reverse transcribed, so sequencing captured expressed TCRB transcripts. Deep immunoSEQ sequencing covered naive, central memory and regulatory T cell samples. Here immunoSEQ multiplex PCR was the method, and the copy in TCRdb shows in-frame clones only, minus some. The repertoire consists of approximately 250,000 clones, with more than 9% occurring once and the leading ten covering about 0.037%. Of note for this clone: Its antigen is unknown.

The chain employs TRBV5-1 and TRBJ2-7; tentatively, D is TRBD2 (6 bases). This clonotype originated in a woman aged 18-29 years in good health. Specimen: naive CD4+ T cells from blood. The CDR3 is CASSPGDSYEQYF. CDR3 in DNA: TGCGCCAGCAGCCCGGGGGATTCCTACGAGCAGTACTTC.